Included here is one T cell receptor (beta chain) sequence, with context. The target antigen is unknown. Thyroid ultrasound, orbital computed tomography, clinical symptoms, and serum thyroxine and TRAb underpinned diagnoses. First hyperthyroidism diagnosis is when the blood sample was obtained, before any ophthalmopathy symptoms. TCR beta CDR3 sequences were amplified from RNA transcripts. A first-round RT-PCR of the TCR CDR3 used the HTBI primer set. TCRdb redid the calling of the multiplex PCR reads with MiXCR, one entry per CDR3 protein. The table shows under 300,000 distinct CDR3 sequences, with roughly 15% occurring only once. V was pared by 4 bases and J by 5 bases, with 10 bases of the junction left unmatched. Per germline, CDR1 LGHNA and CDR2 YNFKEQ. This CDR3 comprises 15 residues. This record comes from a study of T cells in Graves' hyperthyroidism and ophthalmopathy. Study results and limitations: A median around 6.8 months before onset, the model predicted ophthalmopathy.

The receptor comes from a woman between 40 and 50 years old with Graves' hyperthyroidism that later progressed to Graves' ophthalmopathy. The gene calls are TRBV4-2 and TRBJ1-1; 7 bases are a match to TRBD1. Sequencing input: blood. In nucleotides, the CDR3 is TGTGCCAGCAGCCCACCAGGGGGTGAAATTACTGAAGCTTTCTTT. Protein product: CASSPPGGEITEAFF.